A few counts support the clone carrying this T cell receptor (beta chain). The antigen remains undetermined. The data originate from a study of T-cell memory formation after mild COVID-19. Whole-study context: Across donors, TCR clusters were largely donor specific. General study points: From day 15 to 85, contracting clones were balanced between CD4 and CD8, whereas later expanders leaned toward CD4+. Mainly CM and EM harbored the contracting CD4+ clones; mainly EMRA harbored the CD8+ ones.

TCRdb reanalysed the 5' RACE reads using MiXCR and keeps one entry per CDR3 protein. The sample lists 500,000 to 550,000 distinct CDR3 sequences; about 20% were seen once. Per germline, CDR1 SGHAT and CDR2 FQNNGV. V lost 0 bases, J lost 6 bases, and 14 bases lay in between. CDR3 length equals 15 residues. The source material was PBMCs or a T cell subset sorted from them (not recorded which). The TCR was taken from an adult woman who had mild COVID-19 (a few samples of this study predate the infection). Cell type and time point are not known. The chain recombines TRBV11-2 with TRBJ1-2; possible D gene TRBD1, 5 bases. CDR3 sequence: CASSLDGLRGDGYTF. CDR3 DNA sequence: TGTGCCAGCAGCTTAGATGGCCTAAGGGGCGATGGCTACACCTTC.